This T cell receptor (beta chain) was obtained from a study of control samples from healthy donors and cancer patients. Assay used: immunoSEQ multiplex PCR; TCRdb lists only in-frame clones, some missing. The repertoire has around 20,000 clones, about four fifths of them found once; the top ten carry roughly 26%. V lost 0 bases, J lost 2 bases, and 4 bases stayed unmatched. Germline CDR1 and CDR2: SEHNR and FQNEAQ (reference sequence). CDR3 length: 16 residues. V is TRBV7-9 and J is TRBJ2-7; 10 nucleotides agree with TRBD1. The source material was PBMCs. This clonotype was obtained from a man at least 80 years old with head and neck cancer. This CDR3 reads CASSLARTGGTYEQYF. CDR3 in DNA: TGTGCCAGCAGCTTAGCACGGACAGGGGGGACCTACGAGCAGTACTTC.